These 12 T cell receptor beta chains originate from one sample sequenced in a study of PD-1 blockade in classical Hodgkin lymphoma. Time point reported: cycle 4 day 1 (C4D1), after 6 weeks of nivolumab. Brentuximab vedotin exposure varied, and every patient relapsed after autologous stem cell transplantation. From thawed PBMCs, CD4+ T cells were purified using magnetic negative selection. Measured with immunoSEQ multiplex PCR; TCRdb has only the in-frame clones, and not every one. Counted here are 6,000 to 8,000 clones, 86% occurring once; the ten biggest clones make up roughly 1.5%. The sequenced sample was CD4+ T cells from blood, obtained before the fourth cycle of nivolumab. All receptors derive from a human donor with classical Hodgkin lymphoma.

The chain is built from TRBV7-2 and TRBJ2-4, with TRBD2 matching over 12 bases. Germline V gene sequence: CDR1 SGHTA, CDR2 FQGNSA. V lost 5 bases, J lost 8 bases, and 13 bases stayed unmatched. CDR3 length: 17 residues. The CDR3 DNA sequence: TGTGCCAGCAGCGCTAGCGGGAGGGCCGGAATGTACGACATTCAGTACTTC. Translation gives CASSASGRAGMYDIQYF. Full variable domain (remainder filled in from reference TRBV7-2 and TRBJ2-4): GAGVSQSPSNKVTEKGKDVELRCDPISGHTALYWYRQSLGQGLEFLIYFQGNSAPDKSGLPSDRFSAERTGGSVSTLTIQRTQQEDSAVYLCASSASGRAGMYDIQYFGAGTRLSVL.

This sequence joins TRBV19 and TRBJ1-2; TRBD1 might be the D (6 bases). In germline, CDR1 is LNHDA, CDR2 SQIVND (reference sequence). With 1 base removed from V and 0 bases from J, the gap between germline ends came to 9 bases. The CDR3 has 15 amino acids. CDR3 residues: CASSIGTETNYGYTF. The CDR3 DNA follows: TGTGCCAGTAGTATAGGGACAGAGACTAACTATGGCTACACCTTC.

The V and J genes are TRBV19 and TRBJ1-5; D remains unclear. CDR1 and CDR2 from the germline V gene are LNHDA and SQIVND (reference sequence). This CDR3 is 14 amino acids long. Trimming cost V 7 bases and J 1 base, with 11 bases left between them. CDR3 bases: TGTGCCAGTACCACAATAAACAGCAATCAGCCCCAGCATTTT. It yields the protein CASTTINSNQPQHF.

Details on this clone: At the DNA level, this CDR3 is encoded by other sequences in the same sample as well. This chain links TRBV5-1 with TRBJ2-3; TRBD1 or TRBD2 may be the D gene (5 bases each). This CDR3 is built from 14 residues. Germline V gene lookup returns CDR1 SGHRS and CDR2 YFSETQ. V lost 7 bases, J lost 2 bases, and 14 bases lay in between. CDR3 in DNA: TGCGCCAGCTTGAGGGGCGGCTCCACAGATACGCAGTATTTT. It is translated as CASLRGGSTDTQYF.

V gene TRBV7-2 combines with J gene TRBJ1-6; D remains ambiguous. Germline CDR1 and CDR2: SGHTA and FQGNSA. This CDR3 has 13 amino acids. Trimming removed 5 bases from V and 4 bases from J, with 6 bases in between. The DNA for the CDR3 is TGTGCCAGCAGCCCCATTTATAATTCACCCCTCCACTTT. Its protein product is CASSPIYNSPLHF.

The chain joins TRBV10-3 to TRBJ2-5, with 11 bases fitting TRBD1. The CDR3 is made up of 14 amino acids. CDR1 ENHRY and CDR2 SYGVKD come from the germline V gene. The V segment lost 6 bases and the J segment 2 bases; nucleotides outside the gene matches: 2. The DNA for the CDR3 is TGTGCCATCAGCCGGGACAGGGGGCAAGAGACCCAGTACTTC. Its translation: CAISRDRGQETQYF.

The CDR3: CASSLRTGGNYEQYF. The CDR3 bases are TGCGCCAGCAGCTTGCGGACGGGGGGGAACTACGAGCAGTACTTC. J is TRBJ2-7 and V is TRBV5-1; 8 bases are a match to TRBD2. Per germline, CDR1 SGHRS and CDR2 YFSETQ. Trimming cost V 1 base and J 3 bases; bases outside gene matches: 6. This CDR3 has 15 residues.

The rearrangement links TRBV5-1 to TRBJ2-7; tentative D call: TRBD1 (6 bases). V lost 1 base and J lost 8, with 19 bases in between. Germline CDR1 and CDR2: SGHRS and YFSETQ. CDR3 length: 15 amino acids. The CDR3 is CASSLKLAGAFQQYF. CDR3 coding DNA: TGCGCCAGCAGCTTGAAACTGGCAGGGGCCTTCCAGCAGTACTTC.

CDR3: CAWNRRADSPLHF. CDR3 sequence (DNA): TGTGCCTGGAACCGCAGGGCGGATTCACCCCTCCACTTT. The J gene is TRBJ1-6, the V gene TRBV30; D perhaps matches TRBD1 (5 bases). The CDR3 is 13 residues long. Trimming removed 4 bases at V and 8 bases at J, with 12 bases between. CDR1 and CDR2 (germline): GTSNPN, SVGIG (reference sequence).

The chain combines TRBV30 with TRBJ2-7; D possibly corresponds to TRBD1 (6 bases). CDR3 length: 13 residues. With 2 bases removed from V and 0 bases from J, the gap between germline ends came to 8 bases. The germline V gene has CDR1 GTSNPN and CDR2 SVGIG (reference sequence). The chain's CDR3 is CAWSWDISYEQYF. DNA for the CDR3: TGTGCCTGGAGTTGGGACATCTCCTACGAGCAGTACTTC.

The J gene is TRBJ2-5, the V gene TRBV18; D gene ambiguous. The length of the CDR3 is 11 residues. Trimming removed 3 bases at V and 4 bases at J, with 3 bases between. Germline V gene data show CDR1 as KGHSH and CDR2 as LQKENI. CDR3 residues: CASSPGETQYF. The DNA for the CDR3 is TGTGCCAGCTCACCGGGAGAGACCCAGTACTTC.

The rearrangement links TRBV27 to TRBJ2-3, with D tentatively TRBD1 (5 bases). Germline CDR1 is MNHEY and CDR2 is SMNVEV (reference sequence). The CDR3 length is 10 residues. The V gene lost 7 bases and the J gene lost 7 bases, with 6 bases spanning the gap. For the CDR3, the DNA is TGTGCCAGCAAGGGGTATACGCAGTATTTT. This translates into CASKGYTQYF.